Detailed here is one TCR beta chain. Through a sample-barcoded 5' primer and a J-beta primer mix, a second PCR was run for about 7 to 12 cycles. TCRdb fed the 5' RACE reads into MiXCR, producing one record per CDR3 protein. This table holds about 640,000 distinct CDR3 sequences, 45% to 65% found once. This record belongs to a study of blood T cells in healthy people across ages. Germline-derived CDR1 and CDR2 are SGHRS and YFSETQ. The CDR3 has 15 residues. V shed 5 bases and J shed 8 bases, with 19 bases lying between them. The sample consisted of blood. V and J are TRBV5-1 and TRBJ1-4; D not certain. The source is a man aged 60 to 75 in good health. This chain's CDR3 is CASRAEGFKTEKLFF. CDR3 nucleotides: TGCGCCAGCAGGGCAGAGGGCTTCAAGACCGAAAAACTGTTTTTT.